A single sample is the source of the 20 T cell receptor beta chains below, sequenced in a study of Tregs in tolerant kidney transplant recipients. Clones were sequenced by immunoSEQ multiplex PCR, and TCRdb holds only the in-frame ones, with some missing. The table shows about 240,000 clones, with 65% to 85% occurring only once. Sequencing was performed on CD4+ T cells from blood. Receptors were obtained from a human donor in good health.

V usage is TRBV7-8 and J usage is TRBJ1-1; D uncertain. CDR3 length: 14 residues. The V end was cut by 4 bases, the J end by 6 bases, with 15 bases between. From germline, CDR1 is SGHVS and CDR2 FQNEAQ. The CDR3 nucleotides read TGTGCCAGCAGCTCCCGTACCATGGGATCTGAAGCTTTCTTT. Amino acids: CASSSRTMGSEAFF.

The chain carries TRBV6-5 and TRBJ2-2; perhaps TRBD1 as D (6 bases). Germline CDR1 MNHEY, CDR2 SVGAGI. The CDR3 has 14 amino acids. Between the trimmed V and J ends, which lost 6 bases and 4 bases, there was a span of 12 bases. The CDR3 spells CASSPQGGTGELFF. CDR3 bases: TGTGCCAGCAGCCCACAGGGTGGCACCGGGGAGCTGTTTTTT.

The rearrangement joins TRBV18 to TRBJ2-2; the D is unclear. The CDR3 is made up of 15 amino acids. Trimming cost V 6 bases and J 4 bases, with 15 bases left between them. Germline CDR1 KGHSH, CDR2 LQKENI. This CDR3 is CASSPDPLGTGELFF. The CDR3 nucleotides are TGTGCCAGCTCGCCGGACCCCCTGGGCACCGGGGAGCTGTTTTTT.

Here the CDR3 DNA reads TGTGCCAGCTCACCACCGGGAGGGGTGGAGACCCAGTACTTC. Residues: CASSPPGGVETQYF. This chain uses TRBV18 with TRBJ2-5; 7 bases fit TRBD2. In germline, CDR1 is KGHSH, CDR2 LQKENI. After removal of 0 bases from V and 5 bases from J, the junction contained 3 bases not matched to a gene. The CDR3 is 14 residues long.

This clone was seen only a few times. V and J are TRBV10-1 and TRBJ2-5; D gene ambiguous. The CDR3 has 11 amino acids. The ends were cut back, 4 bases at V and 2 bases at J, with 2 bases in the middle. Germline lookup yields CDR1 WNHNN and CDR2 SYGVQD (reference sequence). The CDR3 DNA sequence: TGCGCCAGCAGTGGGCAAGAGACCCAGTACTTC. Protein: CASSGQETQYF.

J is TRBJ1-2 and V is TRBV18; 7 bases line up with TRBD1. CDR1 KGHSH and CDR2 LQKENI come from the germline V gene. V lost 0 bases, J lost 7 bases, and 5 bases stayed unmatched. The CDR3 loop spans 14 amino acids. This CDR3 reads CASSPPSRGTGYTF. The CDR3 nucleotides read TGTGCCAGCTCACCACCGAGCAGGGGGACTGGCTACACCTTC.

J is TRBJ1-1 and V is TRBV19; possible D gene TRBD1, 6 bases. The CDR3 runs to 14 residues. V lost 6 bases and J 1 base, leaving 12 bases between the germline ends. Germline assignment: CDR1 LNHDA and CDR2 SQIVND (reference sequence). The CDR3 sequence is CASRTGRSNTEAFF. The CDR3 nucleotides read TGTGCCAGTAGAACAGGGCGTTCGAACACTGAAGCTTTCTTT.

The rearrangement uses TRBV2 and TRBJ2-2; 10 bases are a match to TRBD2. CDR1 and CDR2 from the germline V gene are SNHLY and FYNNEI. V gave up 10 bases and J gave up 3 bases; unmatched junction bases: 5. The CDR3 has 14 residues. The CDR3 sequence is CATTTSGDTGELFF. The CDR3 DNA sequence: TGTGCCACCACAACTAGCGGGGACACCGGGGAGCTGTTTTTT.

This clone turned up a few times. This chain uses TRBV2 with TRBJ1-6, with D perhaps TRBD1 (6 bases). Trimming took off 2 bases at V and 9 bases at J, with 11 bases between the two ends. Looked up from germline, CDR1 is SNHLY and CDR2 is FYNNEI. The CDR3 has 14 residues. In DNA, the CDR3 is TGTGCCAGCAGTGAACAGGGGAGTATTTCACCCCTCCACTTT. Translating gives CASSEQGSISPLHF.

The CDR3 region has the DNA TGCAGCGTCCCTAGGCCGAACACCGGGGAGCTGTTTTTT. Translation: CSVPRPNTGELFF. The chain couples TRBV29-1 to TRBJ2-2, with no clear D. Germline V gives CDR1 SQVTM, CDR2 ANQGSEA. The CDR3 totals 13 residues. V lost 6 bases, J lost 0 bases, and 8 bases lay in between.

The chain joins TRBV7-9 to TRBJ1-1; the D gene is possibly TRBD1 (6 bases). Germline V gives CDR1 SEHNR, CDR2 FQNEAQ (reference sequence). The V end lost 1 base, the J end lost 0 bases, and 9 bases lay between the germline ends. The CDR3 extends over 15 amino acids. The CDR3 protein is CASSLGQGMNTEAFF. CDR3 bases: TGTGCCAGCAGCTTAGGGCAGGGGATGAACACTGAAGCTTTCTTT. The full variable domain, with the rest looked up from reference TRBV7-9 and TRBJ1-1, is DTGVSQNPRHKITKRGQNVTFRCDPISEHNRLYWYRQTLGQGPEFLTYFQNEAQLEKSRLLSDRFSAERPKGSFSTLEIQRTEQGDSAMYLCASSLGQGMNTEAFFGQGTRLTVV.

This clone was counted only a few times. The chain links TRBV10-3 to TRBJ2-6; a weak D match, TRBD1 (5 bases). The germline V gene encodes CDR1 ENHRY and CDR2 SYGVKD. The CDR3 extends over 16 amino acids. V lost 8 bases to trimming and J lost 0 bases, with 14 bases between them. This chain's CDR3 is CAIGSDSLSGANVLTF. CDR3 DNA sequence: TGTGCCATCGGGTCAGACAGCCTCTCTGGGGCCAACGTCCTGACTTTC.

V and J are TRBV6-1 and TRBJ1-4; D is unresolved. CDR1 and CDR2 (germline): MNHNS, SASEGT. CDR3 length: 14 amino acids. V was clipped by 2 bases and J by 3 bases, with 7 bases between them. CDR3 residues: CASSEQPANEKLFF. The DNA of the CDR3 is TGTGCCAGCAGTGAACAGCCAGCTAATGAAAAACTGTTTTTT.

The chain carries TRBV5-7 and TRBJ1-2, with D perhaps TRBD1 (5 bases). TRBV5-7 is an ORF, and what it does is uncertain. There are 13 residues in the CDR3. Trimming stripped 3 bases from V and 8 bases from J, with 14 bases between. CDR3 nucleotides: TGTGCCAGCAGCTGGCCTGGGGGGGACGGCTACACCTTC. It encodes CASSWPGGDGYTF.

V usage is TRBV4-2 and J usage is TRBJ2-7; 11 nucleotides match TRBD2. J gave up 5 bases and V 4 bases, and 13 bases lay outside the gene matches. Germline CDR1 is LGHNA and CDR2 is YNFKEQ. The CDR3 runs to 17 residues. CDR3 loop: CASSPRGSGRAENEQYF. As DNA, the CDR3 is TGTGCCAGCAGCCCCCGAGGTAGCGGGAGGGCCGAGAACGAGCAGTACTTC.

The chain couples TRBV7-9 to TRBJ2-1; TRBD1 matches 7 bases. V lost 5 bases and J lost 4; bases outside the gene matches: 8. This CDR3 region has 15 residues. The V gene's germline CDR1 is SEHNR and CDR2 FQNEAQ (reference sequence). The CDR3 here is CASSAWTGRYNEQFF. In DNA form, the CDR3 reads TGTGCCAGCAGCGCATGGACAGGCCGATACAATGAGCAGTTCTTC.

The CDR3 DNA reads TGCGCCAGCAGCTCGAACACCGGGGAGCTGTTTTTT. Protein product: CASSSNTGELFF. The chain combines TRBV5-1 with TRBJ2-2, with unresolved D. Germline loops: CDR1 SGHRS, CDR2 YFSETQ. The ends were cut back, 3 bases at V and 0 bases at J, with 0 bases in the middle. CDR3 length: 12 residues.

V and J are TRBV29-1 and TRBJ2-1; D gene ambiguous. This CDR3 spans 15 amino acids. The germline V and J ends were trimmed by 4 bases and 9 bases, with 22 bases remaining between them. Germline loops: CDR1 SQVTM, CDR2 ANQGSEA. The CDR3 reads CSVVPASSPPGEQFF. The CDR3 region has the DNA TGCAGCGTTGTTCCAGCCAGTTCACCCCCGGGTGAGCAGTTCTTC.

The chain recombines TRBV5-6 with TRBJ2-3; D call uncertain. Germline CDR1 and CDR2: SGHDT and YYEEEE. V lost 0 bases to trimming and J lost 4 bases, with 12 bases between them. The CDR3 consists of 15 residues. Here the CDR3 DNA reads TGTGCCAGCAGCTTGGCGCGGTGGAAGTCAGATACGCAGTATTTT. This gives the protein CASSLARWKSDTQYF.

The rearrangement uses TRBV6-1 and TRBJ2-1, with 10 bases identical to TRBD1. Germline CDR1 is MNHNS and CDR2 is SASEGT. V lost 6 bases to trimming and J lost 7 bases; unmatched junction nucleotides: 9. The CDR3 is 15 amino acids. In DNA form, the CDR3 reads TGTGCCAGCAGAACCGGGACAGGGGCTAGGAATGAGCAGTTCTTC. Protein: CASRTGTGARNEQFF.